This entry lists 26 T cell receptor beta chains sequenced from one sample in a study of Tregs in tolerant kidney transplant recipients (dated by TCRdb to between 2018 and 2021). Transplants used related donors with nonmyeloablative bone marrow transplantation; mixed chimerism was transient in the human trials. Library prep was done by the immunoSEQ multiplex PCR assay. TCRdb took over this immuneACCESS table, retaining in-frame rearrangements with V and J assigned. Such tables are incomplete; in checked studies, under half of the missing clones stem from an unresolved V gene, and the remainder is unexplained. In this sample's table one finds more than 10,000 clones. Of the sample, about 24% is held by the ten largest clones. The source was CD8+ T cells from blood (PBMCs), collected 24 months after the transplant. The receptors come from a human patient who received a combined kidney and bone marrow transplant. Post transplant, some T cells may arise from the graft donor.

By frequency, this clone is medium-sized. Here the CDR3 reads CAWRGTPGGNNQPQHF. The DNA read from the CDR3 is TGTGCCTGGCGCGGCACCCCCGGGGGGAACAATCAGCCC. The gene calls are TRBV30 and TRBJ1-5, with D tentatively TRBD1 (5 bases). The CDR3 goes on 3 residues after the read ends, and that part is filled in from the germline J gene. The CDR3 has 16 amino acids. Germline-derived CDR1 and CDR2 are GTSNPN and SVGIG (reference sequence). V lost 5 bases and J 3 bases, leaving 20 bases between the germline ends.

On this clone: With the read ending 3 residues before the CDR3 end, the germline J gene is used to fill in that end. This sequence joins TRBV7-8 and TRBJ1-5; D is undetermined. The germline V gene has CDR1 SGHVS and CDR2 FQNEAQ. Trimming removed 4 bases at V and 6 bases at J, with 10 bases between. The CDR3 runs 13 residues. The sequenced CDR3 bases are TGTGCCAGCAGCTCCTCCTCTATTCAGCCC. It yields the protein CASSSSSIQP. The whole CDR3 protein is CASSSSSIQPQHF.

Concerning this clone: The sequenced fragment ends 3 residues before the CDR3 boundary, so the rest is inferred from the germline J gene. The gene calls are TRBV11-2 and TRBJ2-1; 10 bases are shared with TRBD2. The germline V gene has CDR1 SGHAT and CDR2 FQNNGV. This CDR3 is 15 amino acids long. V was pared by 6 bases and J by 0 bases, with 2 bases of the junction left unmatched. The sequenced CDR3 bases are TGTGCCAGCAGTTCTAGCGGGAGCTCCTACAATGAG. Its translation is CASSSSGSSYNE. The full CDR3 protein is CASSSSGSSYNEQFF.

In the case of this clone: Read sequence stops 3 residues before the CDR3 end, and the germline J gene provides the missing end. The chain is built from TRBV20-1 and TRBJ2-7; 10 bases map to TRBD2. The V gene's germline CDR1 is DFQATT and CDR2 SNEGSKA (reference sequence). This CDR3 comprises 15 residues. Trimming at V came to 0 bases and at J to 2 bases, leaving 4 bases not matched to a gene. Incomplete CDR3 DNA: TGCAGTGCTAGAGATCTAGCGGGAGCCACCTACGAG. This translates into CSARDLAGATYE. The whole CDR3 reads CSARDLAGATYEQYF.

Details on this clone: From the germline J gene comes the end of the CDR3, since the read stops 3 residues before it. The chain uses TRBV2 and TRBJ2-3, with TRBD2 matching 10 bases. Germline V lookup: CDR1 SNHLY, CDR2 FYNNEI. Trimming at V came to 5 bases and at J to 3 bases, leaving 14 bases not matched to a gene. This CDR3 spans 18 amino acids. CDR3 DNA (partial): TGTGCCAGCAGTTCATTAGCGGGAGGCCGTGTTGAGACAGATACG. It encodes CASSSLAGGRVETDT. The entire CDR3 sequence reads CASSSLAGGRVETDTQYF.

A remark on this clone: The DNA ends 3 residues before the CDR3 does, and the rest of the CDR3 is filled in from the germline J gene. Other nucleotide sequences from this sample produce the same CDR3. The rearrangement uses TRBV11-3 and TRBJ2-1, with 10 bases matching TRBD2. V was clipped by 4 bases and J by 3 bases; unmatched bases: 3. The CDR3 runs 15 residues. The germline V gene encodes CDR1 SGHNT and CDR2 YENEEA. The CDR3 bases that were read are TGTGCCAGCAGCTCCAGGACTAGCGGCTACAATGAG. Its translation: CASSSRTSGYNE. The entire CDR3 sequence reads CASSSRTSGYNEQFF.

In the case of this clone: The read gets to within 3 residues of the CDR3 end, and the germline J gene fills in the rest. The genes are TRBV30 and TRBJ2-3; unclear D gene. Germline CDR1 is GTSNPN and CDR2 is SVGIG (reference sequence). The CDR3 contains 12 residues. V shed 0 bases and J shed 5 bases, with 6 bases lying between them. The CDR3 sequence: CAWSVHGDTQYF. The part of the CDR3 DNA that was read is TGTGCCTGGAGTGTACATGGAGATACG.

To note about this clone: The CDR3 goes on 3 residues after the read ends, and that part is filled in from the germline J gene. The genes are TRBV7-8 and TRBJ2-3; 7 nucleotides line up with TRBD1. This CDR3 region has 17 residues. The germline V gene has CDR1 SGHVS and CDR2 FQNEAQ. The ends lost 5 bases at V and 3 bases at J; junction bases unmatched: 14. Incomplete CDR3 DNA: TGTGCCAGCAGCGTAGGGGGCTTTACACCGTCAACAGATACG. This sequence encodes CASSVGGFTPSTDT. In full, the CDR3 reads CASSVGGFTPSTDTQYF.

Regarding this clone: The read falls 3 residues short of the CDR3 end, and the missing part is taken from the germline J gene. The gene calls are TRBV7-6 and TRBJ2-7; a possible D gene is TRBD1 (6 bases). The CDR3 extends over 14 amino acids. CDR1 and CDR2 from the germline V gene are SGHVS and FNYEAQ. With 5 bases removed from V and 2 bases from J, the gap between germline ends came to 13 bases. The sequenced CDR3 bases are TGTGCCAGCAGCCCGAAGACAGGAGCCTACGAG. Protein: CASSPKTGAYE. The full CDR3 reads CASSPKTGAYEQYF.

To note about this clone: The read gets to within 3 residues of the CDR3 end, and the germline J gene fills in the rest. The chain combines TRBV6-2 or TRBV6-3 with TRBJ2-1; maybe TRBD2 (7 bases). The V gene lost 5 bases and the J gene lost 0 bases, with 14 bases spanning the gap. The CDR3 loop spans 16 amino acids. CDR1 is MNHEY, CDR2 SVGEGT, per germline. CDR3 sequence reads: CASSPPGGRSYNEQFF. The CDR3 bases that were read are TGTGCCAGCAGTCCCCCCGGGGGGCGCTCCTACAATGAG.

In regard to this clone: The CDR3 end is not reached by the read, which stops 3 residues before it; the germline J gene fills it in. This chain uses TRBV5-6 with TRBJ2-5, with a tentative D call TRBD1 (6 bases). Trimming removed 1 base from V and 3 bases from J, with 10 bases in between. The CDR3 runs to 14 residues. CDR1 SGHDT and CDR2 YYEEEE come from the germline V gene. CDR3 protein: CASSLWYREETQYF. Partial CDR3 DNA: TGTGCCAGCAGCTTGTGGTACAGGGAAGAGACC.

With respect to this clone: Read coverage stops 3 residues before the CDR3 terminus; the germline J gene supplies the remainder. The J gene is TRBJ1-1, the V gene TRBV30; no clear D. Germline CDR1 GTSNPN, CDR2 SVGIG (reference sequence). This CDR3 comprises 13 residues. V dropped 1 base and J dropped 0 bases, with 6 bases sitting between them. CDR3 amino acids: CAWSDQVNTEAFF. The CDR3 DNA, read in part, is TGTGCCTGGAGTGACCAGGTGAACACTGAA. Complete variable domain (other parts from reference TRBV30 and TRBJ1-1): SQTIHQWPATLVQPVGSPLSLECTVEGTSNPNLYWYRQAAGRGLQLLFYSVGIGQISSEVPQNLSASRPQDRQFILSSKKLLLSDSGFYLCAWSDQVNTEAFFGQGTRLTVV.

The CDR3 sequence is CAIGRDSKLHPYEQYF. CDR3 DNA, as far as it was read: TGTGCCATCGGCCGGGACAGCAAACTCCATCCCTACGAG. This chain uses TRBV2 with TRBJ2-7, with 7 positions matching TRBD1. The read ends 3 residues before the CDR3 terminus; that terminus is restored from the germline J gene. After removal of 10 bases from V and 2 bases from J, the junction contained 17 bases not matched to a gene. Germline assignment: CDR1 SNHLY and CDR2 FYNNEI. The CDR3 sequence is 16 residues long.

CDR3 sequence reads: CSVEGAVSSYNEQFF. CDR3 bases read: TGCAGCGTTGAAGGAGCGGTAAGCTCCTACAATGAG. The rearrangement uses TRBV29-1 and TRBJ2-1; TRBD2 might be the D (5 bases). The read is 3 residues too short to cover the CDR3 end, so that end is filled in from the germline J gene. CDR3 length: 15 amino acids. Germline CDR1 reads SQVTM; CDR2 reads ANQGSEA. The V and J ends lost 1 base and 0 bases respectively, with 10 bases between them.

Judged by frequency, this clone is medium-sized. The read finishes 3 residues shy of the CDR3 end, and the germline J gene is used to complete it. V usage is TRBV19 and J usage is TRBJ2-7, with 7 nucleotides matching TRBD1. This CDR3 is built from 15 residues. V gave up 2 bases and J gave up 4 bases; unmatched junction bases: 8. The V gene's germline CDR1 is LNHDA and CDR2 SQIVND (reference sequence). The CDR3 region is CASSITAGGLYEQYF. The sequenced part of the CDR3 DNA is TGTGCCAGTAGTATAACGGCAGGGGGATTATACGAG.

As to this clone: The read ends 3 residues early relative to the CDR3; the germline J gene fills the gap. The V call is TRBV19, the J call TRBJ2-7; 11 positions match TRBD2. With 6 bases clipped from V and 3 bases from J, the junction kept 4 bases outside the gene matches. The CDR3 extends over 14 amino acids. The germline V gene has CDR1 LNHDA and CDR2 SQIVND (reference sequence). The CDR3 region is CASSPGTSGYEQYF. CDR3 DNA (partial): TGTGCCAGTAGCCCCGGGACTAGCGGCTACGAG.

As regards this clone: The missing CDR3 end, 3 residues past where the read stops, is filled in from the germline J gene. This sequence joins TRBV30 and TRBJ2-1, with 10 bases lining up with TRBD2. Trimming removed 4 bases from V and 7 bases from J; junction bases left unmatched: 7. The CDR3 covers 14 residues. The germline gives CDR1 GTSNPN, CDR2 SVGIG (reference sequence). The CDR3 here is CAWTPSGSLNEQFF. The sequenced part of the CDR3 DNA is TGTGCCTGGACGCCTAGCGGGAGCCTAAATGAG.

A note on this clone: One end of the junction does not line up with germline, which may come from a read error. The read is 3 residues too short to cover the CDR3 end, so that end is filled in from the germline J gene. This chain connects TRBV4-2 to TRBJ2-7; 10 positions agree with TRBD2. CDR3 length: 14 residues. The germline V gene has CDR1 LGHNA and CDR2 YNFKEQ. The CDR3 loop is CASSPGTSAYEQYF. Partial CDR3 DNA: TGCGCCAGCAGCCCGGGGACTAGCGCCTACGAG.

The DNA read from the CDR3 is TGCGCCAGCAGTGAACTGGGGACTAGCGGTGGATGGACC. Protein sequence: CASSELGTSGGWT. The entire CDR3 protein is CASSELGTSGGWTQYF. The rearrangement links TRBV10-2 to TRBJ2-5; 11 nucleotides align to TRBD2. The read terminates 3 residues before the CDR3 end, so the remaining end is supplied by the germline J gene. V shed 3 bases, J shed 7 bases, and the junction held 10 bases outside the gene matches. Germline V gene lookup returns CDR1 WSHSY and CDR2 SAAADI. There are 16 residues in the CDR3.

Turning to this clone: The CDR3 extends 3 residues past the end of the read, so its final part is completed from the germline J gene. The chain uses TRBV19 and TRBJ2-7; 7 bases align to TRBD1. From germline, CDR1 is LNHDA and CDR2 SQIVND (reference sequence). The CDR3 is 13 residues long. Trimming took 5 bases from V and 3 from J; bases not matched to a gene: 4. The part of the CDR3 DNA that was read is TGTGCCAGTAGTTCAGGACAGGACTACGAG. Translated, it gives CASSSGQDYE. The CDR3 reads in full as CASSSGQDYEQYF.

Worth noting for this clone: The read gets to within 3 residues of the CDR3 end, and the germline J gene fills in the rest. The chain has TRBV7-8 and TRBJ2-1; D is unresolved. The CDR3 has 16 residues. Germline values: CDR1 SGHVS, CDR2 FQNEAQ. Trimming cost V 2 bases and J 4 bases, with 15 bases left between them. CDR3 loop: CASSLPSAGAYNEQFF. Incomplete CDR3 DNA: TGTGCCAGCAGCTTACCGTCCGCAGGTGCGTACAATGAG.

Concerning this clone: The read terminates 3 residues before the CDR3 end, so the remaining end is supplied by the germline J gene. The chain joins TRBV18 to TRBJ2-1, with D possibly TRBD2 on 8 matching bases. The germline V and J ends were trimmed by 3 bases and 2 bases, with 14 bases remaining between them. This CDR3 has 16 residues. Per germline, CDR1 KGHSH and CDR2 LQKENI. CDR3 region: CASSPDGRGPYNEQFF. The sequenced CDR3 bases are TGTGCCAGCTCACCTGACGGGAGGGGGCCCTACAATGAG.

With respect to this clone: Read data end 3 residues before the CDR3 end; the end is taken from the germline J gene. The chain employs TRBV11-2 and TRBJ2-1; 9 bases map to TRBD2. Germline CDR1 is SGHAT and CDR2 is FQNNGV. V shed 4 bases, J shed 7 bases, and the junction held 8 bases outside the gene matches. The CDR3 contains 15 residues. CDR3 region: CASSSPGLAVNEQFF. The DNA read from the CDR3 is TGTGCCAGCAGCTCCCCGGGACTAGCTGTTAATGAG.

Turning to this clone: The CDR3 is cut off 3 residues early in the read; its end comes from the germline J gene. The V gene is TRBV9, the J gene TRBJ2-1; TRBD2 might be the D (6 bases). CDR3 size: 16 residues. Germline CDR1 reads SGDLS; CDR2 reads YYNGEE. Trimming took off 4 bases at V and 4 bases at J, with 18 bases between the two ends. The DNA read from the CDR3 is TGTGCCAGCAGCCCGCGAGGAGGAGGAGGGTACAATGAG. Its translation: CASSPRGGGGYNE. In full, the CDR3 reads CASSPRGGGGYNEQFF. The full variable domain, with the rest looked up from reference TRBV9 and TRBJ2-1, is DSGVTQTPKHLITATGQRVTLRCSPRSGDLSVYWYQQSLDQGLQFLIQYYNGEERAKGNILERFSAQQFPDLHSELNLSSLELGDSALYFCASSPRGGGGYNEQFFGPGTRLTVL.

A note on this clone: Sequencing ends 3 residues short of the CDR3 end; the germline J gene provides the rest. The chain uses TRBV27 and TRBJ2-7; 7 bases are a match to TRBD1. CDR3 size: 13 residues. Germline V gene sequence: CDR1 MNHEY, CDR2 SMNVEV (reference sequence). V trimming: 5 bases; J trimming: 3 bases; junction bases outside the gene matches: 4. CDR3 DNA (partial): TGTGCCAGCAGTCCTGGGACAGTCTACGAG. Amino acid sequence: CASSPGTVYE. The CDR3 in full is CASSPGTVYEQYF.

The part of the CDR3 DNA that was read is TGTGCCAGTAGTATTTTCGGACTAGCGGGAGGGGGAGGGAATGAG. Amino acids: CASSIFGLAGGGGNE. The full CDR3 protein is CASSIFGLAGGGGNEQFF. The chain has TRBV19 and TRBJ2-1; 15 nucleotides agree with TRBD2. The CDR3 end is not reached by the read, which stops 3 residues before it; the germline J gene fills it in. V trimming: 3 bases; J trimming: 7 bases; junction bases outside the gene matches: 10. The CDR3 loop spans 18 amino acids. Germline CDR1 is LNHDA and CDR2 is SQIVND (reference sequence).